A selection of T cell receptor beta chains follows, all from one sample in a study of patients and donors after allogeneic stem cell transplantation. TCRdb itself ran the RT-PCR reads through MiXCR, one entry per CDR3 protein. The sample lists approximately 160,000 distinct CDR3 sequences; approximately 30% were seen once. The sequencing input was blood, either unsorted or a sorted T cell fraction (not recorded which). These receptors came from a human donor who was either an allogeneic HSCT recipient or a stem cell or donor lymphocyte infusion donor (not recorded which). It is not recorded whose cells these are; they may come from a transplant donor. The CDR3 runs from the conserved cysteine through the conserved F or W.

>TRBJ2-7|TRBV12-3/TRBV12-4
CASSTGGSSYEQYF
>TRBJ1-5|TRBV5-5
CASSRQAYNQPQHF
>TRBJ2-1|TRBV19
CASSPTPRTSGRIEQFF
>TRBJ2-2|TRBV20-1
CSARPGPSNTGELFF
>TRBJ2-1|TRBV9
CASSEEKVSYNEQFF
>TRBJ2-7|TRBV27
CASSRQGTPYEQYF
>TRBJ1-1|TRBV11-2
CASSSNWEAFF
>TRBJ2-7|TRBV20-1
CSGGGNYEQYF
>TRBJ2-1|TRBV7-9
CASSTTMGPSYNEQFF
>TRBJ2-3|TRBV5-1
CASSLSRGRADTQYF
>TRBJ2-5|TRBV19
CASSIRGPETQYF
>TRBJ2-7|TRBV6-6
CASRYIAIPRTEQYF
>TRBJ2-1|TRBV5-1
CASSLEGLRYNEQFF
>TRBJ2-1|TRBV20-1
CSASQGSGLLSYNEQFF
>TRBJ1-1|TRBV7-9
CASSLTNTGSEAFF
>TRBJ2-7|TRBV6-2/TRBV6-3
CASSQTGTLVSYEQYF
>TRBJ2-5|TRBV29-1
CSVRQGAETQYF
>TRBJ2-1|TRBV14
CASSQVILARRKNEQFF
>TRBJ1-5|TRBV6-6
CASSTGRARPQHF
>TRBJ2-1|TRBV10-3
CAISGGLAGYNEQFF
>TRBJ1-6|TRBV7-9
CASSLAPGSLHF
>TRBJ1-5|TRBV3-1
CASGEGVWMPQHF
>TRBJ2-5|TRBV4-3
CASSPGRAETQYF
>TRBJ1-5|TRBV18
CASSPSGGNQPQHF
>TRBJ2-7|TRBV28
CASSSSGTGVYEQYF